This T cell receptor (beta chain) was observed in a study of CD8+CD57+ T cells in acquired aplastic anemia. About the study: DNA from sorted CD4+ and CD8+ cells averaged around 3.5 ug.

The template for TCR beta VDJ and CDR3 sequence profiling was genomic DNA. Each CDR3 protein is one row after TCRdb ran MiXCR on the reads. This table holds roughly 500,000 distinct CDR3 sequences, roughly a third found once. Only patients with CD8+CD57+ cell expansion on flow cytometry were chosen for sequencing. The cohort consisted entirely of patients having severe acquired aplastic anemia. No therapy was given to patients before blood sampling. CDR3 length: 15 residues. Germline CDR1 reads LNHNV; CDR2 reads YYDKDF (reference sequence). V lost 0 bases to trimming and J lost 1 base, with 10 bases between them.

The chain links TRBV15 to TRBJ2-7; D is possibly TRBD1 (5 bases). What was sequenced was sorted CD4+, CD8+, or CD8+CD57+ T cells (not recorded which) from PBMCs. This receptor was taken from a human donor with aplastic anemia. CDR3 sequence reads: CATSRDRTGSYEQYF. CDR3 DNA sequence: TGTGCCACCAGCAGAGATCGCACAGGTTCCTACGAGCAGTACTTC. The variable domain in full, completed from reference TRBV15 and TRBJ2-7, reads DAMVIQNPRYQVTQFGKPVTLSCSQTLNHNVMYWYQQKSSQAPKLLFHYYDKDFNNEADTPDNFQSRRPNTSFCFLDIRSPGLGDTAMYLCATSRDRTGSYEQYFGPGTRLTVT.